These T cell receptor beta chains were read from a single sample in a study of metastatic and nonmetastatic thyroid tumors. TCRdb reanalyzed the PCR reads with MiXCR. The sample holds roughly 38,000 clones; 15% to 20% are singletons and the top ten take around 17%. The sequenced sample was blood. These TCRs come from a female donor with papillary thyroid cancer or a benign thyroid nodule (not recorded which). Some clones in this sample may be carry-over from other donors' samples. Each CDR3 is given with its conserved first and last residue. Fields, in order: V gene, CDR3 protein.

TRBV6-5,CASSYSLETDTQYF
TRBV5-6,CASSLPGTGPYNEQFF
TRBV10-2,CASSWTSGSHNEQFF
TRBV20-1,CSAPPGQAPDTQYF
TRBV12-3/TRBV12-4,CASSTAQGRSSGANVLTF
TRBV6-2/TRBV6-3,CASSYLAGYYEQYF
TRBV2,CASSVTGLSDQPQHF
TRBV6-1,CASRSRDRGAYTQYF
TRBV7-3,CASSYGGGGDTQYF
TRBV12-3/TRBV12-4,CASSSHKTVNTEAFF
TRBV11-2,CASSYTSGLAGDRREQYF
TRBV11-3,CASSNIAGAPPEQFF
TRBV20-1,CSASTGYNEQFF
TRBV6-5,CASSSHKPGSPLHF
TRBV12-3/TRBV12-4,CASRQTGYERYF
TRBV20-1,CSATGTSLGASYEQYF
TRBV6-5,CASSYDGNYGYTF
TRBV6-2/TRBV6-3,CASSPTGYTEAFF
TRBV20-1,CSARVDHGPNTGELFF
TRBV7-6,CASSSLSGSKNEQYF
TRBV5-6,CASSARNEQFF
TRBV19,CASSIDRTDTEAFF
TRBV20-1,CSAPSLGTGAYEQYF
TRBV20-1,CSARDDRYGTYSNQPQHF